This TCR beta chain was captured by sequencing in a study of Ad26.COV2.S vaccination and SARS-CoV-2 variants. Study in general: Ad26.COV2.S, an intramuscular injection, was given once or twice 56 days apart.

Treatment noted: roughly 20 received Ad26.COV2.S at low or high dose, single or two shots; 5 received placebo; per-sample allocation not given. The samples date from day 63 after the first vaccine or placebo injection. As for this clone: Its antigen is unidentified.

Study results and caveats: Substantial post-vaccination breadth of spike-specific CD8+ and CD4+ T cell responses was reported. Vaccine recipients surpassed placebo recipients in spike-specific TCR breadth.

This table comes from immunoSEQ multiplex PCR, and its TCRdb copy is limited to in-frame clones, with some not included. This repertoire shows some 480,000 clones, around 85% found once; its top ten account for around 13%. Sequenced material: peripheral blood, taken in a trial of Ad26.COV2.S vaccine versus placebo. This sequence originates from a person aged 18 to 65 who received the Ad26.COV2.S COVID-19 vaccine or a placebo.

The CDR3 region has the DNA TGTGCCAGCAGCGTCGGGAATGGCGATGCCGGGGAGCTGTTTTTT. Translated, it gives CASSVGNGDAGELFF. V usage is TRBV11-3 and J usage is TRBJ2-2; D is possibly TRBD2 (5 bases). Germline CDR1 SGHNT, CDR2 YENEEA. Trimming cost V 5 bases and J 6 bases, with 16 bases left between them. The CDR3 totals 15 residues.